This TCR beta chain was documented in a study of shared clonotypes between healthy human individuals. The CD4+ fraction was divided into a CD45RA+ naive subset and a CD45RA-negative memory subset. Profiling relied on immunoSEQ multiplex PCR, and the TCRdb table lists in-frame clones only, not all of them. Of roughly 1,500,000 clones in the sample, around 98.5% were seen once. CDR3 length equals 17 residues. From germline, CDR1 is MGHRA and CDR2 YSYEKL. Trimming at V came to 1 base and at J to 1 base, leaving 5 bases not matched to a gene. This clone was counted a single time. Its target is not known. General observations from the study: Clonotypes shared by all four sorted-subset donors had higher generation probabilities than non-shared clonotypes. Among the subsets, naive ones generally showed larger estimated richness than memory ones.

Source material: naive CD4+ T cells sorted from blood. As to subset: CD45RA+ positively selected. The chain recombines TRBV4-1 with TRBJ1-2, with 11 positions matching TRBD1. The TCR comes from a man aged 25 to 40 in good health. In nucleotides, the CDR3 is TGCGCCAGCAGCCAAGGGGACAGGGGGAACCTTAACTATGGCTACACCTTC. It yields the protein CASSQGDRGNLNYGYTF.